This T cell receptor beta chain emerged from a study of shared clonotypes between healthy human individuals. Overall study: Per donor, CD8 memory used one plate, CD8 naive used two, CD4 memory used three and CD4 naive used three. Notes on the study in general: The represented genetic and exposure-history diversity was limited by the small number of donors.

The naive CD8 subset, CD45RO-negative cells positively selected for CCR7, excluded terminally differentiated effector memory CD45RA+ cells. Healthy adults negative for HIV, lacking recent acute infections or vaccinations, served as donors. Donors were Caucasian adults residing in Nashville, Tennessee, USA. V was shortened by 5 bases and J by 10 bases, with 12 bases between the two germline ends. Per the germline V gene, CDR1 is MNHEY and CDR2 is SMNVEV (reference sequence). The CDR3 contains 12 residues. Data came from immunoSEQ multiplex PCR; TCRdb stores just in-frame clones and leaves some out. The data show under 1 million clones, 80% to 95% seen once. Notes on this clone: Its matching antigen is unknown. Other DNA sequences in this sample translate to the same CDR3.

The chain combines TRBV27 with TRBJ2-1; a weak D match, TRBD2 (6 bases). Sequencing used naive CD8+ T cells sorted from blood. The clonotype was recovered from a man aged 25 to 40 in good health. DNA for the CDR3: TGTGCCAGCAGTCCCCCGGGGAGGGAGCAGTTCTTC. Its protein is CASSPPGREQFF.